This TCR beta chain stems from a study of CD8 T cells in Susac syndrome. It was negative isolation that provided the CD8+ and CD4+ T cells, whereas TEMRA cells were enriched by FACS. An amount of RNA that ranged from roughly 0.5 to 1 ug was reverse transcribed with random hexamers. Multiplex PCR with immunoSEQ amplified the TCR beta CDR3 across 54 Vbeta and 13 Jbeta. MiXCR was run by TCRdb on the immunoSEQ multiplex PCR reads, yielding one entry per CDR3 protein. The sample comprises about 250,000 distinct CDR3 sequences, around 93% of which are singletons, and roughly 0.072% rests with the top ten. CDR3 length: 16 amino acids. Per germline, CDR1 KGHSH and CDR2 LQKENI. Trimming took off 6 bases at V and 3 bases at J, with 20 bases between the two ends.

The receptor was derived from a human donor with multiple sclerosis. V usage is TRBV18 and J usage is TRBJ2-5, with D perhaps given as TRBD1 or TRBD2 (5 bases each). The sample was CD4+ T cells from PBMCs. CDR3 DNA: TGTGCCAGCTCCCTCCGACGGGGTGAGGGGAAAGAGACCCAGTACTTC. Encoded protein: CASSLRRGEGKETQYF.